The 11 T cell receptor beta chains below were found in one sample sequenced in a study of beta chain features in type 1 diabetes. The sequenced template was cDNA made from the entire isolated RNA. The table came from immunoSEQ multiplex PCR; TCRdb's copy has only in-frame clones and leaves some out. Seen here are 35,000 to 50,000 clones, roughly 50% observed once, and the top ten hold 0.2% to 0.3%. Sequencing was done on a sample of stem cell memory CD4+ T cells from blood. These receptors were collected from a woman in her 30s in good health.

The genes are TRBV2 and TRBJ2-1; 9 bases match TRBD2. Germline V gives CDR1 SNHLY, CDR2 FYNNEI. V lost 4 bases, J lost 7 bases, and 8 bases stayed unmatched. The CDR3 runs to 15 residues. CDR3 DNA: TGTGCCAGCAGTGCGAATAGCGGGAGAGGGAATGAGCAGTTCTTC. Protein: CASSANSGRGNEQFF.

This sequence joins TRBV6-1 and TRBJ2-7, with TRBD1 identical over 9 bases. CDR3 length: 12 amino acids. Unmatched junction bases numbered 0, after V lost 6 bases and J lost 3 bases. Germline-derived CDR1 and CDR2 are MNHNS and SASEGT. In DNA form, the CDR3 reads TGTGCCAGCAGGGACAGGGGCTACGAGCAGTACTTC. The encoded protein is CASRDRGYEQYF.

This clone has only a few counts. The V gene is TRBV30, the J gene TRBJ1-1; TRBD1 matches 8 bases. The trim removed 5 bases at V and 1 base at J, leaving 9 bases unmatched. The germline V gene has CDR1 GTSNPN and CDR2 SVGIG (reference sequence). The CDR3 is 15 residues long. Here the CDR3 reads CAWEEKDRENTEAFF. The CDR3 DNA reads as TGTGCCTGGGAAGAGAAGGACAGGGAGAACACTGAAGCTTTCTTT.

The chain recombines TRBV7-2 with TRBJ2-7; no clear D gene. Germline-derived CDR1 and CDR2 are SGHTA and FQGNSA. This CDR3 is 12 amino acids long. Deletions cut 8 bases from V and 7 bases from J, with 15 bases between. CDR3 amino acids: CASQLPPEEQYF. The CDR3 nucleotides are TGTGCCAGCCAACTTCCGCCCGAGGAGCAGTACTTC.

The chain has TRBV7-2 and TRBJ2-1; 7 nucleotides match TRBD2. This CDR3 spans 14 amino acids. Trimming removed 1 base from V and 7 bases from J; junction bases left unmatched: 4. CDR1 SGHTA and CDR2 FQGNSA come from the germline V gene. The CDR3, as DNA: TGTGCCAGCAGCTTAGGCCCTAGCGGAAATGAGCAGTTCTTC. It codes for CASSLGPSGNEQFF.

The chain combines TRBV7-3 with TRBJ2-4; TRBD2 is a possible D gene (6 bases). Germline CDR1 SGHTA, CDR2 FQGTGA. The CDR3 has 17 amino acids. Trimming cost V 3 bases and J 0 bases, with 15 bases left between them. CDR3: CASSLLGLGGAKNIQYF. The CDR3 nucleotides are TGTGCCAGCAGCTTGTTGGGGTTGGGGGGAGCCAAAAACATTCAGTACTTC.

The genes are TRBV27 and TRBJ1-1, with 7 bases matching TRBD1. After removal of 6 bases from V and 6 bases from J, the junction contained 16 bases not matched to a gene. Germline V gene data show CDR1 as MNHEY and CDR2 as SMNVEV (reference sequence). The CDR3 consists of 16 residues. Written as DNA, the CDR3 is TGTGCCAGCAGAATATGGGGGACAGAGGTTTTCGCTGAAGCTTTCTTT. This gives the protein CASRIWGTEVFAEAFF.

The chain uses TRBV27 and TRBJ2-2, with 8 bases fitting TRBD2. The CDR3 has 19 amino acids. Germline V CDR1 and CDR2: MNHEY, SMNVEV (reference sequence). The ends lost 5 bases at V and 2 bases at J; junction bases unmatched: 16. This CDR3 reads CASSPGVSGGRYNTGELFF. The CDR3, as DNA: TGTGCCAGCAGTCCGGGGGTTTCGGGCGGGAGGTACAACACCGGGGAGCTGTTTTTT.

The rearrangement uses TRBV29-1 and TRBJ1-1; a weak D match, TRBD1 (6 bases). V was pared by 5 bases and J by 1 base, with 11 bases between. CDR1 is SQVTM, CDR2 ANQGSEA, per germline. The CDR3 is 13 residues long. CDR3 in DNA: TGCAGCGTTCGACAGGTACGGAACACTGAAGCTTTCTTT. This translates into CSVRQVRNTEAFF.

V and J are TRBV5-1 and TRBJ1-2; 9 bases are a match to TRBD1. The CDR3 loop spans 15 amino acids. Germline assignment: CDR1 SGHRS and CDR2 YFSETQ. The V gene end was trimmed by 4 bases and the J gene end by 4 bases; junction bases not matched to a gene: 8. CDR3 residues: CASSPRTGDPYGYTF. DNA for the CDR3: TGCGCCAGCAGCCCCCGGACAGGGGACCCCTATGGCTACACCTTC.

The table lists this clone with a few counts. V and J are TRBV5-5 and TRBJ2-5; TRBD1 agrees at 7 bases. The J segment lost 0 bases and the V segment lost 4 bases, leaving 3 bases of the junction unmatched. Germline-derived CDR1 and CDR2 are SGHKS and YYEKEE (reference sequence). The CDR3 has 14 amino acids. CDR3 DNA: TGTGCCAGCAGCCTGGACAGGAACCAAGAGACCCAGTACTTC. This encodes CASSLDRNQETQYF.